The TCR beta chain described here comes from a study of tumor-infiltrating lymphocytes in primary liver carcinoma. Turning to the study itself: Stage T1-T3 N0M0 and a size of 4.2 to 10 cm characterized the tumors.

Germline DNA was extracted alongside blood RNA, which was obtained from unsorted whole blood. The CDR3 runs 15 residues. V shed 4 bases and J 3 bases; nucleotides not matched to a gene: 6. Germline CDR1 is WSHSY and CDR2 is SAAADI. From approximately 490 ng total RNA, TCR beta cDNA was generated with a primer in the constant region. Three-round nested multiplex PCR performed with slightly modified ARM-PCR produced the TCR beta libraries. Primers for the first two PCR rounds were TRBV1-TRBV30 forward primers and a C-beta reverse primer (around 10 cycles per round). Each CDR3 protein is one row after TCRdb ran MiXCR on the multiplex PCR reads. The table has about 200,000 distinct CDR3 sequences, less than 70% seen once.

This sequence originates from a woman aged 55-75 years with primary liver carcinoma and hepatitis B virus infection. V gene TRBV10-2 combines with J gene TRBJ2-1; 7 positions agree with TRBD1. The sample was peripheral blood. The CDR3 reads CASSGQGRGYNEQFF. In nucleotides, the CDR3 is TGCGCCAGCAGTGGACAGGGAAGGGGCTACAATGAGCAGTTCTTC.